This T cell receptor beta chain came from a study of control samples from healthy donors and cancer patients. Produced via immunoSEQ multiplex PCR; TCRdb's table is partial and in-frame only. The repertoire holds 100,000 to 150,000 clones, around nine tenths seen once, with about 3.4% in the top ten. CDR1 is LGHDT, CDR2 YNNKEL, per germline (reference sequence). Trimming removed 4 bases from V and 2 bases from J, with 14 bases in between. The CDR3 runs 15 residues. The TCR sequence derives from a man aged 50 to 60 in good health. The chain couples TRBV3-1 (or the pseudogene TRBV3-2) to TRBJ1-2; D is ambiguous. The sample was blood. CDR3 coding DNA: TGTGCCAGCAGCCCGGCCGGACGGAAAAACTATGGCTACACCTTC. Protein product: CASSPAGRKNYGYTF.